One and the same sample provided the 22 T cell receptor beta chains below, sequenced in a study of cytomegalovirus exposure and HLA in healthy donors (dated by TCRdb to 2017 to 2019). The library was produced with the immunoSEQ multiplex PCR assay. A mixture of 60 forward primers for TCR Vbeta segments and 13 reverse primers for TCR Jbeta segments was used in the multiplex PCR. Sourced from immuneACCESS, this table was stored by TCRdb with only in-frame sequences that have V and J called. A share of the clones is absent; for the studies checked, an unresolved V gene accounts for under half, and the remainder has no known explanation. Across this sample there are around 100,000 clones, with roughly 70% seen only once. Clones ranked in the top ten supply under 13% of the sample. The sample consisted of PBMCs. The source is a man in his forties in good health and CMV-seropositive.

The CDR3 nucleotides are TGTGCCAGCAGCTTGTTCGGGAGGAACCCGCAGTTCTTC. Its translation is CASSLFGRNPQFF. The V call is TRBV5-4, the J call TRBJ2-1; 7 bases agree with TRBD2. The CDR3 has 13 residues. Germline loops: CDR1 SGHNT, CDR2 YYREEE (reference sequence). Germline trimming cut 1 base from V and 12 bases from J; bases unmatched to any gene: 7.

This clone occurred a few times. This chain links TRBV14 with TRBJ2-2; 9 bases match TRBD1. In germline, CDR1 is SGHDN, CDR2 FVKESK. CDR3 size: 16 residues. V lost 3 bases, J lost 2 bases, and 4 bases stayed unmatched. CDR3 residues: CASSQDRGFNTGELFF. For the CDR3, the DNA is TGTGCCAGCAGCCAGGACAGGGGCTTCAACACCGGGGAGCTGTTTTTT.

This clone was seen a handful of times. Additional DNA sequences in this sample encode the identical CDR3. The genes are TRBV9 and TRBJ2-3; D may be TRBD2 (6 bases). The V end lost 0 bases, the J end lost 0 bases, and 8 bases lay between the germline ends. Germline CDR1 reads SGDLS; CDR2 reads YYNGEE. This CDR3 region has 15 residues. The CDR3 DNA sequence: TGTGCCAGCAGCGTAGGGAGCGGGAGCACAGATACGCAGTATTTT. As protein: CASSVGSGSTDTQYF.

This chain connects TRBV27 to TRBJ1-1; perhaps TRBD1 as D (5 bases). The CDR3 length is 15 residues. Germline V gives CDR1 MNHEY, CDR2 SMNVEV (reference sequence). Deletions cut 8 bases from V and 4 bases from J, with 20 bases between. CDR3 sequence: CASRLGRGSPTEAFF. CDR3 nucleotides: TGTGCCAGCCGCTTGGGGAGGGGAAGTCCCACTGAAGCTTTCTTT.

The rearrangement joins TRBV11-1 to TRBJ1-1, with D uncertain. The germline CDR1 and CDR2 sequences are SGHAT and FQDESV (reference sequence). This CDR3 comprises 12 residues. V gave up 4 bases and J gave up 1 base, with 4 bases separating them. CDR3 nucleotides: TGTGCCAGCAGCTCAGGGAACACTGAAGCTTTCTTT. The encoded protein is CASSSGNTEAFF.

The gene calls are TRBV4-3 and TRBJ1-2, with D perhaps matching TRBD1 (5 bases). Germline V gives CDR1 LGHNA, CDR2 YSLEER. The CDR3 has 16 amino acids. V lost 0 bases, J lost 3 bases, and 14 bases lay in between. CDR3: CASSQEHLGLYYGYTF. CDR3 DNA: TGCGCCAGCAGCCAAGAACACTTGGGACTTTACTATGGCTACACCTTC.

This rearrangement joins TRBV19 to TRBJ2-1; TRBD2 agrees at 7 bases. The CDR3 length is 15 residues. Germline CDR1 LNHDA, CDR2 SQIVND (reference sequence). The ends lost 5 bases at V and 3 bases at J; junction bases unmatched: 7. The CDR3 sequence: CASSPWERDYNEQFF. The CDR3 DNA is TGTGCCAGTAGTCCGTGGGAGCGGGACTACAATGAGCAGTTCTTC.

This clone was seen a handful of times. The rearrangement joins TRBV9 to TRBJ2-5; D is uncertain. This CDR3 contains 12 residues. Germline CDR1 is SGDLS and CDR2 is YYNGEE. V was cut by 4 bases and J by 0 bases, with 4 bases left in between. The CDR3 here is CASSSDQETQYF. CDR3 nucleotides: TGTGCCAGCAGCTCAGACCAAGAGACCCAGTACTTC.

This clone has more than one count but fewer than ten. The rearrangement links TRBV9 to TRBJ2-3; D unresolved. V was shortened by 7 bases and J by 0 bases, with 12 bases between the two germline ends. In germline, CDR1 is SGDLS, CDR2 YYNGEE. The CDR3 extends over 14 amino acids. The CDR3 spells CASSGSVSTDTQYF. The CDR3 nucleotides are TGTGCCAGCTCCGGGTCTGTGAGCACAGATACGCAGTATTTT.

The J gene is TRBJ1-2, the V gene TRBV30; 9 bases agree with TRBD1. V lost 5 bases, J lost 5 bases, and 6 bases stayed unmatched. The CDR3 sequence is 13 residues long. Germline CDR1 reads GTSNPN; CDR2 reads SVGIG (reference sequence). CDR3 nucleotides: TGTGCCTGGTCCGGGACAGGGCTTTATGGCTACACCTTC. Translated, it gives CAWSGTGLYGYTF. Full variable domain (rest looked up from reference TRBV30 and TRBJ1-2): SQTIHQWPATLVQPVGSPLSLECTVEGTSNPNLYWYRQAAGRGLQLLFYSVGIGQISSEVPQNLSASRPQDRQFILSSKKLLLSDSGFYLCAWSGTGLYGYTFGSGTRLTVV.

This clone appeared a few times. This sample includes further DNA sequences coding for the same CDR3. CDR3 residues: CASSDSAGGSTDTQYF. In DNA, the CDR3 is TGTGCCAGCAGTGACTCCGCGGGAGGTAGCACAGATACGCAGTATTTT. The chain has TRBV6-4 and TRBJ2-3; 8 nucleotides line up with TRBD2. This CDR3 is 16 amino acids long. CDR1 is MRHNA and CDR2 is SNTAGT in the germline V gene. V was clipped by 0 bases and J by 0 bases; unmatched bases: 2.

In its sample, this clone was seen once. The chain recombines TRBV4-1 with TRBJ2-1, with TRBD1 matching over 8 bases. CDR1 is MGHRA and CDR2 is YSYEKL in the germline V gene. The V and J ends lost 3 bases and 8 bases, in that order; junction bases with no gene match: 9. There are 15 residues in the CDR3. The CDR3 DNA sequence: TGCGCCAGCAGCCAGGGGACAGGCCGCCTGGATGAGCAGTTCTTC. Translation gives CASSQGTGRLDEQFF.

This chain links TRBV5-1 with TRBJ2-1; possibly TRBD2 for D (6 bases). The CDR3 has 13 residues. Germline CDR1 is SGHRS and CDR2 is YFSETQ. V lost 1 base and J lost 13, with 15 bases in between. The DNA for the CDR3 is TGCGCCAGCAGCTTGACTAGCCCAGGACCCCAGTTCTTC. This codes for CASSLTSPGPQFF.

The chain is built from TRBV27 and TRBJ2-7, with 13 bases aligning to TRBD2. Trimming cost V 4 bases and J 3 bases; bases outside gene matches: 3. This CDR3 contains 15 residues. The V gene's germline CDR1 is MNHEY and CDR2 SMNVEV (reference sequence). The CDR3 is CASSSGTSGNYEQYV. The CDR3 DNA sequence: TGTGCCAGCAGTTCTGGGACTAGCGGGAACTACGAGCAGTACGTC.

This CDR3 reads CASSPRSGEQYF. The CDR3 nucleotides read TGTGCCAGCAGCCCTCGCTCGGGGGAGCAGTACTTC. The chain has TRBV7-9 and TRBJ2-7, with D perhaps matching TRBD2 (5 bases). V was pared by 5 bases and J by 7 bases, with 12 bases between. This CDR3 has 12 residues. Per germline, CDR1 SEHNR and CDR2 FQNEAQ (reference sequence).

V is TRBV7-9 and J is TRBJ2-3; 10 bases match TRBD2. The germline V gene has CDR1 SEHNR and CDR2 FQNEAQ (reference sequence). With 1 base clipped from V and 5 bases from J, the junction kept 0 bases outside the gene matches. This CDR3 is 14 amino acids long. CDR3 residues: CASSLGLAGDTQYF. CDR3 DNA: TGTGCCAGCAGCTTAGGACTAGCGGGAGATACGCAGTATTTT.

J is TRBJ1-1 and V is TRBV6-5, with D unresolved. This CDR3 is 13 amino acids long. V was clipped by 0 bases and J by 5 bases, with 7 bases between them. Per the germline V gene, CDR1 is MNHEY and CDR2 is SVGAGI. The chain's CDR3 is CASSYSTRTEAFF. CDR3 nucleotide sequence: TGTGCCAGCAGTTACTCAACTCGGACTGAAGCTTTCTTT.

The chain has TRBV6-1 and TRBJ2-1, with 10 bases fitting TRBD2. V trimming: 3 bases; J trimming: 7 bases; junction bases outside the gene matches: 12. Germline V lookup: CDR1 MNHNS, CDR2 SASEGT. The CDR3 runs 17 residues. The CDR3 spells CASSDFGRLAGGNEQFF. The CDR3 DNA is TGTGCCAGCAGTGATTTCGGGAGGTTAGCGGGAGGAAATGAGCAGTTCTTC.

The gene calls are TRBV7-9 and TRBJ2-1; D possibly corresponds to TRBD1 (6 bases). There are 15 residues in the CDR3. In germline, CDR1 is SEHNR, CDR2 FQNEAQ (reference sequence). Between the trimmed V and J ends, which lost 3 bases and 0 bases, there was a span of 9 bases. CDR3 DNA sequence: TGTGCCAGCAGCTTGGGGACACACTCCTACAATGAGCAGTTCTTC. Amino acids: CASSLGTHSYNEQFF.

The V call is TRBV7-2, the J call TRBJ1-5, with D hard to call. CDR1 is SGHTA and CDR2 is FQGNSA in the germline V gene. The CDR3 sequence is 13 residues long. Trimming pared 6 bases from V and 7 bases from J, leaving 13 bases between. Written as DNA, the CDR3 is TGTGCCAGCAGTGGGAGATGGGAACAGCCCCAGCATTTT. Its protein product is CASSGRWEQPQHF.

V gene TRBV5-5 combines with J gene TRBJ2-3; 11 bases fit TRBD1. CDR1 SGHKS and CDR2 YYEKEE come from the germline V gene (reference sequence). The ends lost 0 bases at V and 0 bases at J; junction bases unmatched: 0. The CDR3 spans 16 residues. CDR3 in DNA: TGTGCCAGCAGCTTGGGGGACAGGGGGAGCACAGATACGCAGTATTTT. Translating gives CASSLGDRGSTDTQYF.

This clone occurred a few times. The J gene is TRBJ2-3, the V gene TRBV18, with TRBD2 matching over 8 bases. Germline CDR1 is KGHSH and CDR2 is LQKENI. CDR3 length: 15 amino acids. J was trimmed by 6 bases and V by 2 bases; bases with no gene match: 7. CDR3 bases: TGTGCCAGCTCACCAGGGAGCGGGGGCCGGGATACGCAGTATTTT. This gives the protein CASSPGSGGRDTQYF.